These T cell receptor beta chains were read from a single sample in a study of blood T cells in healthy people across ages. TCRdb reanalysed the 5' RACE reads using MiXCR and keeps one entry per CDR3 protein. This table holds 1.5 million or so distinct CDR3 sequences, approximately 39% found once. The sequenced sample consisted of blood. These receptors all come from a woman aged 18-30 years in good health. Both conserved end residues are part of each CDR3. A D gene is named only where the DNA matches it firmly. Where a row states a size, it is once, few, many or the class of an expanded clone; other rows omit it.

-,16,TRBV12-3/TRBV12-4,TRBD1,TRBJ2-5,CASTYVGTGNYNEQYF,TGTGCCAGCACCTATGTCGGGACAGGAAACTACAATGAGCAGTACTTC
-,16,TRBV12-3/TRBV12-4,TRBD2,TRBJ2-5,CASSFGLAPLQETQYF,TGTGCCAGCAGTTTCGGACTAGCGCCCTTACAAGAGACCCAGTACTTC
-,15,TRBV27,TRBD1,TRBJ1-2,CASSFSGQGAYGYTF,TGTGCCAGCAGTTTCTCGGGACAGGGGGCCTATGGCTACACCTTC
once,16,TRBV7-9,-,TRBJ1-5,CASSPLGGPPNQPQHF,TGTGCCAGCAGCCCTCTAGGGGGGCCACCCAATCAGCCCCAGCATTTT
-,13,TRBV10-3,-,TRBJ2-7,CAIRKSDTHEQYF,TGTGCCATCAGAAAATCTGACACTCACGAGCAGTACTTC
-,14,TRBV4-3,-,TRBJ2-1,CASSQDASHNEQFF,TGCGCCAGCAGCCAAGATGCCTCTCACAATGAGCAGTTCTTC
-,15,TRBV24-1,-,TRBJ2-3,CATSDLTGSLGTQYF,TGTGCCACCAGTGATTTGACGGGGTCCCTCGGTACGCAGTATTTT
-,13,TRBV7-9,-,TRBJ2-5,CASSWTIQETQYF,TGTGCCAGCAGCTGGACAATCCAAGAGACCCAGTACTTC
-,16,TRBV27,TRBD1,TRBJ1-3,CASSARQGDTGNTIYF,TGTGCCAGCAGTGCCAGACAGGGGGATACTGGAAACACCATATATTTT
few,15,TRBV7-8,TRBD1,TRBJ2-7,CASSLTDRAVNEQYF,TGTGCCAGCAGCTTAACGGACAGGGCGGTCAACGAGCAGTACTTC
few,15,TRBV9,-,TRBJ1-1,CASSGAGVGDTEAFF,TGTGCCAGCAGCGGAGCAGGGGTCGGGGACACTGAAGCTTTCTTT
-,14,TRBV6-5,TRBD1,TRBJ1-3,CASRVQGAGNTIYF,TGTGCCAGCAGGGTACAGGGGGCAGGAAACACCATATATTTT
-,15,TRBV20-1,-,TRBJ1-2,CSARDQEAFDYGYTF,TGCAGTGCTAGAGATCAAGAGGCATTTGACTATGGCTACACCTTC
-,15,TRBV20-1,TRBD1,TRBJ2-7,CSARSGQGYSYEQYF,TGCAGTGCTAGATCTGGACAGGGCTATTCCTACGAGCAGTACTTC